Sequencing of this T cell receptor beta chain was carried out in a study of CD8+CD57+ T cells in acquired aplastic anemia. Study as a whole: Healthy donor CD4+ samples were sequenced to a depth that averaged approximately 9.9 million reads.

The CDR3 consists of 14 residues. V was cut by 9 bases and J by 2 bases, with 16 bases left in between. Germline V gene sequence: CDR1 LNHNV, CDR2 YYDKDF (reference sequence). Investigators profiled TCR beta VDJ and CDR3 from genomic DNA template. TCRdb itself ran the reads through MiXCR, one entry per CDR3 protein. The table lists about 200,000 distinct CDR3 sequences, roughly 35% of them singletons. Specimen: sorted CD4+, CD8+, or CD8+CD57+ T cells (not recorded which) from PBMCs. This TCR came from a human donor in good health, serving as a control. The chain has TRBV15 and TRBJ1-2; the D gene is possibly TRBD1 (5 bases). The CDR3: CATEPGLLNYGYTF. The CDR3, as DNA: TGTGCCACTGAGCCGGGACTCTTAAACTATGGCTACACCTTC.